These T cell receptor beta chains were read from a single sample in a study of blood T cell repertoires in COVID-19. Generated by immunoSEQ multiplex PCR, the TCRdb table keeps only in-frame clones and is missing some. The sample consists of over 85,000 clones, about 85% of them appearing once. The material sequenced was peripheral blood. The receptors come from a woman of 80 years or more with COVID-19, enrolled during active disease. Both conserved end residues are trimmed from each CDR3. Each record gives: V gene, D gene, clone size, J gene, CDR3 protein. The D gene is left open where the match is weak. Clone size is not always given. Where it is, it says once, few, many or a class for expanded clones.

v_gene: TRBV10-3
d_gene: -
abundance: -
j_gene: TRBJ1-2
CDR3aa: ATTGLNGYT

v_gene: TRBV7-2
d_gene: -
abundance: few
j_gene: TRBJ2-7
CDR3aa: ASAGQGGRYYEQY

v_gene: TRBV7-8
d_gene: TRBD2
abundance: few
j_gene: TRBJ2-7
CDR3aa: ASSLRLAGGVMDEQY

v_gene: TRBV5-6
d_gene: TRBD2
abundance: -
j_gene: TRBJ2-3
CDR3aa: ASSSLAGGLRDTDTQY

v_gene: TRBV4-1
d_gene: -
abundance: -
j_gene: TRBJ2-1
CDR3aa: ASSQEPSTGFFPYNEQF

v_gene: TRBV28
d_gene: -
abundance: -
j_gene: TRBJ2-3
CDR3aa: ASSTPLGSSSTDTQY

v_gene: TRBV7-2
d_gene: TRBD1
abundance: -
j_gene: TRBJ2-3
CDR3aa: ASSPRQGRTDTQY

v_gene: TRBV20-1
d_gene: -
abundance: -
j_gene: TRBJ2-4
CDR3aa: SANERAKNIQY

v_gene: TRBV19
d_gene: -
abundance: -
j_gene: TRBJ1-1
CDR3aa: ASSIVAGSEAF

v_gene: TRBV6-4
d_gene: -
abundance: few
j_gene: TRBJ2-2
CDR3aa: ASSDSAAGELF